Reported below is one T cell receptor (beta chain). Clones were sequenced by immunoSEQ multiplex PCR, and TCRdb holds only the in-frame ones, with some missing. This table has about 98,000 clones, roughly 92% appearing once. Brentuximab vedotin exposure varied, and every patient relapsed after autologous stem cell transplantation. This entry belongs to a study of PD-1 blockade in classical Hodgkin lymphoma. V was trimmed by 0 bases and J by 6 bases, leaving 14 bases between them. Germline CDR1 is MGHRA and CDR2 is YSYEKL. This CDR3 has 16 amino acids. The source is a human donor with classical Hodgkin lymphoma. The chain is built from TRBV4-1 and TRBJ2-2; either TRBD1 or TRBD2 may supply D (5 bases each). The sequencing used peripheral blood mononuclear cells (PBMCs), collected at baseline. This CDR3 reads CASSQEIVMGAGELFF. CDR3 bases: TGCGCCAGCAGCCAAGAGATAGTCATGGGGGCCGGGGAGCTGTTTTTT.